The clone carrying this T cell receptor beta chain was counted a few times. Each CDR3 protein gets one entry after TCRdb re-called the RACE reads with MiXCR. Seen here are some 300,000 distinct CDR3 sequences, 5.5% observed once, and the top ten hold around 8%. Time point of the sample: pre-sensitization, week 0. Regarding treatment: therapeutic diphenylcyclopropenone sensitization with weekly scalp DPC. The sample originates from a study of human T cells and chemical hapten exposure. The CDR3 runs 15 residues. Trimming removed 5 bases from V and 1 base from J, with 15 bases in between. In germline, CDR1 is DFQATT, CDR2 SNEGSKA (reference sequence).

The material sequenced was whole blood, taken in connection with sensitization to the hapten diphenylcyclopropenone (DPC). The TCR originated in a young woman with alopecia areata. Some clones in this sample may be carry-over from other donors' samples. The chain recombines TRBV20-1 with TRBJ1-5; D may be TRBD1 (5 bases). DNA of the CDR3: TGCAGTGCTGTCAGGGATCTGGGAAGCAATCAGCCCCAGCATTTT. As protein: CSAVRDLGSNQPQHF.